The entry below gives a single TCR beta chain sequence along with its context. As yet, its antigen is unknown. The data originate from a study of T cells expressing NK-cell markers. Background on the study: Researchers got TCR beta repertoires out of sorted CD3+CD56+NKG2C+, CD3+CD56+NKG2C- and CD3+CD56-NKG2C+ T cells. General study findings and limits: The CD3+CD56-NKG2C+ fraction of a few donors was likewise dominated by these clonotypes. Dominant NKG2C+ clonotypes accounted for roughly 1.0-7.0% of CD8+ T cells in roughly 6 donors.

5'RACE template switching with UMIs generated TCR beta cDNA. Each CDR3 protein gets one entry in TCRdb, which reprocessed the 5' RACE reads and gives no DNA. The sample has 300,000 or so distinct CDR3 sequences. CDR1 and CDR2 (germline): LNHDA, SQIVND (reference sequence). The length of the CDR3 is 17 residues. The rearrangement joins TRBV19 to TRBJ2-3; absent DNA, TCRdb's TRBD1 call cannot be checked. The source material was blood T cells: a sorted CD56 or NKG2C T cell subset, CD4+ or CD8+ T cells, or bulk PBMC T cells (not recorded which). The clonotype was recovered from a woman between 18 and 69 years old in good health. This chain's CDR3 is CASSIGTRGTFTDTQYF.